The sequence of this T cell receptor (beta chain) was determined in a study of technical replicates of blood from a few donors. Using immunoSEQ multiplex PCR, the repertoire was profiled, and TCRdb retains in-frame clones only, with some absent. The sample lists 65,000 to 80,000 clones; 95% were seen once. Germline CDR1 is SQVTM and CDR2 is ANQGSEA. The CDR3 sequence is 16 residues long. V lost 7 bases, J lost 7 bases, and 26 bases lay in between. The sequencing input was T cells isolated from PBMCs. This sequence was found in a human donor in good health. The chain carries TRBV29-1 and TRBJ1-3; a weak D match, TRBD1 (6 bases). Here the CDR3 DNA reads TGCAGCGGCCTAAAATGGACAGAGGCTATAGGGAACACCATATATTTT. Amino acid sequence: CSGLKWTEAIGNTIYF.